These T cell receptor beta chains were read from a single sample in a study of tumor-infiltrating lymphocytes in primary liver carcinoma. MiXCR, run by TCRdb on the multiplex PCR reads, gives a single entry per CDR3 protein. Here the sample spans about 330,000 distinct CDR3 sequences, around 60% being singletons. Sample: peripheral blood. These receptors came from a man in his forties with primary liver carcinoma and hepatitis B virus infection. Both conserved end residues are part of each CDR3. D genes are given only for firm matches. A clone size is listed for some rows: how often the clone was seen (once, few, many), or a class if it is expanded.

-	14	-	TRBV11-2	TRBJ2-5	CASSPRGDTSTRYF	TGTGCCAGCAGCCCACGGGGGGACACGTCCACCCGGTACTTC
-	16	-	TRBV14	TRBJ2-3	CASSSSWWAGFVTQYF	TGTGCCAGCAGCTCCTCATGGTGGGCGGGGTTTGTTACGCAGTATTTT
-	15	-	TRBV30	TRBJ1-6	CAWRGGNTYNSPLHF	TGTGCCTGGAGGGGTGGCAACACCTATAATTCACCCCTCCACTTT
many	15	-	TRBV6-5	TRBJ1-1	CASSYSERGRTEAFF	TGTGCCAGCAGTTACTCCGAGAGAGGTCGCACTGAAGCTTTCTTT
-	14	-	TRBV11-1	TRBJ2-7	CVSSLSGGGYEEYF	TGTGTAAGCAGCTTAAGTGGGGGAGGCTACGAGGAGTACTTC
many	15	TRBD2	TRBV6-1	TRBJ2-2	CASSGIGGRAWELFF	TGTGCCAGCAGTGGAATTGGCGGGAGGGCCTGGGAGCTGTTTTTT
many	16	TRBD2	TRBV6-5	TRBJ2-7	CASSTPWGAGVYEQYF	TGTGCCAGCAGTACCCCATGGGGAGCGGGGGTTTACGAGCAGTACTTC
many	13	-	TRBV5-5	TRBJ2-1	CASSLQGWGEQFF	TGTGCCAGCAGCTTACAAGGGTGGGGTGAGCAGTTCTTC
few	15	-	TRBV28	TRBJ2-4	CASSRSGVAKNIQYF	TGTGCCAGCAGCCGTAGCGGTGTAGCCAAAAACATTCAGTACTTC
-	16	-	TRBV5-4	TRBJ2-7	CASSARPQPSTYEQYF	TGTGCCAGCAGCGCCCGACCGCAGCCTAGCACTTACGAGCAGTACTTC
few	15	-	TRBV4-1	TRBJ2-3	CASSPGTSGTDTQYF	TGCGCCAGCAGCCCAGGGACAAGCGGCACAGATACGCAGTATTTT
-	19	-	TRBV4-1	TRBJ2-5	CASSQVRPSSRRERETQYF	TGCGCCAGCAGCCAAGTGCGCCCCTCTAGCAGGAGGGAACGAGAGACCCAGTACTTC
few	16	TRBD2	TRBV4-2	TRBJ2-5	CASSPLAGGWQETQYF	TGTGCCAGCAGCCCTTTAGCGGGAGGGTGGCAAGAGACCCAGTACTTC
many	12	-	TRBV6-2/TRBV6-3	TRBJ2-7	CASSYRIHEQYF	TGTGCCAGCAGTTATAGGATCCACGAGCAGTACTTC
-	14	-	TRBV11-2	TRBJ1-4	CTSSSRRLGEKLFF	TGTACCAGCAGCTCACGGAGGCTAGGTGAAAAACTGTTTTTT
-	14	-	TRBV11-2	TRBJ2-3	CVSSSWGSTGTQYF	TGTGTCAGCAGCTCGTGGGGTAGCACAGGTACGCAGTATTTT
few	11	-	TRBV20-1	TRBJ2-5	CSANGQETQYF	TGCAGTGCTAACGGACAAGAGACCCAGTACTTC
-	17	TRBD2	TRBV4-2	TRBJ2-2	CASSQGTSGGGAGELFF	TGTGCCAGCAGCCAAGGGACTAGCGGGGGTGGGGCCGGGGAGCTGTTTTTT
-	15	-	TRBV11-2	TRBJ1-2	CASSYTGGSNPGYTF	TGTGCCAGCAGCTATACAGGAGGCTCCAACCCTGGCTACACCTTC
-	18	-	TRBV4-2	TRBJ2-2	CASSLDWQQAANTGELFF	TGTGCCAGCAGCCTAGATTGGCAGCAGGCAGCGAACACCGGGGAGCTGTTTTTT
-	14	-	TRBV13	TRBJ2-3	CASRRRGVTDTQYF	TGTGCCAGCAGGAGACGAGGGGTGACAGATACGCAGTATTTT
-	15	TRBD1	TRBV12-3/TRBV12-4	TRBJ1-5	CVSSLQSGGHQPQHF	TGTGTCAGCAGTTTGCAATCAGGGGGCCATCAGCCCCAGCATTTT
many	16	-	TRBV7-9	TRBJ2-7	CASSAITAGLAYEQYF	TGTGCCAGCAGCGCTATAACTGCAGGCTTAGCCTACGAGCAGTACTTC
-	13	-	TRBV5-6	TRBJ2-7	CASSTGLSYEQYF	TGTGCCAGCAGCACGGGACTCTCATACGAGCAGTACTTC
many	13	-	TRBV5-1	TRBJ2-7	CASSQGGTYEQYF	TGCGCCAGCAGCCAGGGGGGGACCTACGAGCAGTACTTC
-	14	TRBD1	TRBV28	TRBJ1-1	CASGSGQANTEALF	TGTGCCAGCGGTTCCGGACAGGCGAACACTGAAGCTTTATTT
-	14	-	TRBV29-1	TRBJ2-1	CSVKEGGSYNEQFF	TGCAGCGTTAAAGAGGGGGGCTCCTACAATGAGCAGTTCTTC
few	14	-	TRBV24-1	TRBJ2-3	CATSERQEWDTQYF	TGTGCCACCAGTGAGAGACAGGAGTGGGATACGCAGTATTTT
few	14	-	TRBV5-4	TRBJ1-6	CASSFQGEYSPLHF	TGTGCCAGCAGCTTTCAGGGAGAGTATTCACCCCTCCACTTT
-	16	-	TRBV12-3/TRBV12-4	TRBJ1-5	CASSLAGQAGNQPQNF	TGTGCCAGCAGTTTAGCGGGTCAGGCTGGGAATCAGCCCCAGAATTTT
many	15	-	TRBV6-6	TRBJ2-7	CASSYLDSITYEQYF	TGTGCCAGCAGTTACCTAGATAGCATTACCTACGAGCAGTACTTC
-	15	-	TRBV5-1	TRBJ1-4	CASSFDALTNEKPFF	TGCGCCAGCAGCTTCGACGCCCTTACTAATGAAAAACCGTTTTTT
-	14	TRBD1	TRBV11-1	TRBJ2-5	CASSLVRGQETQYF	TGTGCCAGCAGCTTAGTCAGGGGGCAAGAGACCCAGTACTTC
-	10	-	TRBV11-2	TRBJ2-1	CAPSYNEQLF	TGTGCCCCTTCATACAATGAGCAGTTATTC
-	15	-	TRBV11-1	TRBJ2-6	CASSLDRFGASALTF	TGTGCCAGCAGCTTAGACCGGTTTGGGGCCAGCGCCCTGACTTTC
-	14	TRBD2	TRBV11-2	TRBJ2-7	CASSLITGGREQYF	TGTGCCAGCAGCTTGATAACGGGAGGACGCGAGCAGTACTTC
once	13	-	TRBV4-2	TRBJ2-7	CDSSRGTVYEQYF	TGTGACAGCAGCCGCGGTACCGTCTACGAGCAGTACTTC
-	16	TRBD2	TRBV11-2	TRBJ2-1	CASSSNRTSANNEQFF	TGTGCCAGCAGCTCGAATAGGACTAGCGCGAACAATGAGCAGTTCTTC
many	14	-	TRBV6-6	TRBJ1-2	CASSYSTSSYGYTF	TGTGCCAGCAGTTACTCGACCTCGAGCTATGGCTACACCTTC
few	12	-	TRBV24-1	TRBJ1-2	CATNDRLSGYTF	TGTGCCACCAATGACCGACTATCGGGCTACACCTTC
-	12	TRBD1	TRBV30	TRBJ2-7	CAWDRELHEQYF	TGTGCCTGGGACAGGGAATTGCACGAGCAGTACTTC
-	15	TRBD2	TRBV10-3	TRBJ2-6	CAITGGGSGANVLTF	TGTGCCATCACGGGCGGGGGGTCTGGGGCCAACGTCCTGACTTTC
-	13	-	TRBV11-2	TRBJ1-2	CASSLMGNYGYTF	TGTGCCAGCAGCTTAATGGGGAACTATGGCTACACCTTC
few	17	-	TRBV7-9	TRBJ1-1	CASSQSVTGTHLNEAFF	TGTGCCAGCAGCCAGAGTGTCACAGGGACCCATTTAAATGAAGCTTTCTTT
-	14	TRBD1	TRBV6-1	TRBJ2-7	CASSPGTAKNEQYF	TGTGCCAGCAGCCCCGGGACAGCGAAGAACGAGCAGTACTTC
-	15	TRBD2	TRBV5-6	TRBJ2-5	CASSLLGLAEETQYF	TGTGCCAGCAGCTTGCTCGGACTAGCGGAAGAGACCCAGTACTTC
-	15	-	TRBV5-1	TRBJ1-1	CDSSLEPGMNTEAFF	TGCGACAGCAGCTTGGAACCAGGGATGAACACTGAAGCTTTCTTT
-	15	TRBD1	TRBV5-1	TRBJ1-5	CANSEGTGGLRAQHF	TGCGCCAACAGCGAGGGGACAGGGGGACTTCGGGCCCAGCATTTT
-	14	-	TRBV15	TRBJ2-3	CATSRGSLWDTQYF	TGTGCCACCAGCAGAGGTAGCTTATGGGATACGCAGTATTTT
many	13	-	TRBV11-2	TRBJ2-2	CASSPTDTGELFF	TGTGCCAGCAGCCCAACAGACACCGGGGAGCTGTTTTTT
-	15	-	TRBV7-3	TRBJ2-2	CASSYDQGNTGELFF	TGTGCCAGCAGCTACGATCAGGGGAACACCGGGGAGCTGTTTTTT
-	17	TRBD2	TRBV11-2	TRBJ2-7	CASSLVGGGDYSYERCF	TGTGCCAGCAGCTTAGTCGGGGGGGGGGATTACTCCTACGAGCGGTGCTTC